The clone carrying this T cell receptor (beta chain) was counted a few times. Its antigen is currently unknown. The data derive from a study of T cell repertoires in cytomegalovirus infection. Broader study findings: Predominance within the ex vivo response was attributable to HLA-C-restricted CMV-specific TCR beta clonotypes.

V was cut by 5 bases and J by 5 bases, with 12 bases left in between. The germline V gene encodes CDR1 SGHTA and CDR2 FQGNSA. The CDR3 extends over 13 amino acids. TCRdb passed the reads through MiXCR, listing each CDR3 protein once. Of about 500,000 distinct CDR3 sequences listed, about 33% are singletons. Here the sequenced sample was cultured PBMCs, taken from culture after CMV antigen stimulation. The receptor's source is a human donor in good health (CMV status not recorded). Some clones in this sample may be carry-over from other donors' samples. The chain couples TRBV7-2 to TRBJ2-5, with D unresolved. The CDR3 is CASSPSVRETQYF. Written as DNA, the CDR3 is TGTGCCAGCAGCCCCTCGGTGAGGGAGACCCAGTACTTC.